Listed below are T cell receptor beta chains from one sample, sequenced in a study of shared clonotypes between healthy human individuals. The method was immunoSEQ multiplex PCR; TCRdb's version includes in-frame clones alone and lacks a portion of them. This sample has over a million clones, with roughly 96% found just once. The source material was naive CD4+ T cells sorted from blood. These TCRs come from a man aged 25-45 years in good health. The CDR3 runs from the conserved cysteine through the conserved F or W. Fields, in order: D gene, CDR3 length, J gene, V gene, clone size, CDR3 protein, CDR3 DNA. The D gene is left open where the match is weak. Some rows have no size entry. The others give once, few or many, or a class for an expanded clone.

d_gene: TRBD1; len: 14; j_gene: TRBJ1-5; v_gene: TRBV28; abundance: -; CDR3aa: CASRNPTGWQPQHF; CDR3nt: TGTGCCAGCAGAAACCCGACAGGGTGGCAGCCCCAGCATTTT
d_gene: TRBD2; len: 13; j_gene: TRBJ2-7; v_gene: TRBV28; abundance: -; CDR3aa: CASSRSGRAEQYF; CDR3nt: TGTGCCAGCAGTAGGAGCGGGAGGGCAGAGCAGTACTTC
d_gene: -; len: 15; j_gene: TRBJ1-2; v_gene: TRBV25-1; abundance: -; CDR3aa: CASSEAGSGRDGYTF; CDR3nt: TGTGCCAGCAGTGAAGCGGGGTCGGGACGAGATGGCTACACCTTC
d_gene: TRBD2; len: 15; j_gene: TRBJ2-1; v_gene: TRBV28; abundance: -; CDR3aa: CASSLGLAGLDEQFF; CDR3nt: TGTGCCAGCAGTTTGGGACTAGCGGGATTGGATGAGCAGTTCTTC
d_gene: -; len: 14; j_gene: TRBJ1-5; v_gene: TRBV5-1; abundance: -; CDR3aa: CASSSGESNQPQHF; CDR3nt: TGCGCCAGCAGTTCAGGGGAAAGCAATCAGCCCCAGCATTTT
d_gene: -; len: 17; j_gene: TRBJ1-5; v_gene: TRBV28; abundance: -; CDR3aa: CASSRAGTPHSNQPQHF; CDR3nt: TGTGCCAGCAGTCGGGCCGGGACACCTCATAGCAATCAGCCCCAGCATTTT
d_gene: -; len: 13; j_gene: TRBJ2-5; v_gene: TRBV5-1; abundance: -; CDR3aa: CASSLNIQETQYF; CDR3nt: TGCGCCAGCAGCTTAAACATTCAAGAGACCCAGTACTTC
d_gene: TRBD1; len: 20; j_gene: TRBJ2-6; v_gene: TRBV12-5; abundance: -; CDR3aa: CASGLPLTGAVIGGANVLTF; CDR3nt: TGTGCTAGTGGTTTGCCCCTTACAGGGGCCGTCATCGGGGGGGCCAACGTCCTGACTTTC
d_gene: TRBD2; len: 13; j_gene: TRBJ2-7; v_gene: TRBV27; abundance: -; CDR3aa: CASSSGGSYEQYF; CDR3nt: TGTGCCAGCAGTTCGGGGGGATCCTACGAGCAGTACTTC
d_gene: -; len: 14; j_gene: TRBJ1-5; v_gene: TRBV30; abundance: -; CDR3aa: CAWSSEDWDQPQHF; CDR3nt: TGTGCCTGGAGTTCAGAGGATTGGGATCAGCCCCAGCATTTT
d_gene: -; len: 14; j_gene: TRBJ2-2; v_gene: TRBV29-1; abundance: once; CDR3aa: CSVEDSPGTGELFF; CDR3nt: TGCAGCGTTGAAGATTCCCCGGGGACCGGGGAGCTGTTTTTT
d_gene: -; len: 15; j_gene: TRBJ1-5; v_gene: TRBV9; abundance: -; CDR3aa: CASSPGELNNQPQHF; CDR3nt: TGTGCCAGCAGCCCCGGGGAGCTCAACAATCAGCCCCAGCATTTT
d_gene: -; len: 14; j_gene: TRBJ2-7; v_gene: TRBV6-9; abundance: once; CDR3aa: CASSYHKEGLEQYF; CDR3nt: TGTGCCAGCAGTTACCATAAAGAGGGGCTCGAGCAGTACTTC
d_gene: -; len: 13; j_gene: TRBJ2-7; v_gene: TRBV6-1; abundance: -; CDR3aa: CASKIGNTYEQYF; CDR3nt: TGTGCCAGCAAGATAGGCAATACCTACGAGCAGTACTTC
d_gene: -; len: 13; j_gene: TRBJ1-1; v_gene: TRBV10-1; abundance: -; CDR3aa: CASSEQGRNEAFF; CDR3nt: TGCGCCAGCAGTGAGCAGGGGCGCAATGAAGCTTTCTTT
d_gene: -; len: 11; j_gene: TRBJ2-7; v_gene: TRBV10-2; abundance: once; CDR3aa: CASGRTSEQYF; CDR3nt: TGCGCCAGCGGTAGGACTTCAGAGCAGTACTTC
d_gene: TRBD2; len: 14; j_gene: TRBJ2-2; v_gene: TRBV28; abundance: -; CDR3aa: CASNEGGSTGELFF; CDR3nt: TGTGCCAGCAATGAGGGAGGGAGCACCGGGGAGCTGTTTTTT
d_gene: TRBD2; len: 11; j_gene: TRBJ2-7; v_gene: TRBV6-1; abundance: -; CDR3aa: CASTPGGEQYF; CDR3nt: TGTGCCAGCACCCCGGGGGGCGAGCAGTACTTC
d_gene: TRBD1; len: 13; j_gene: TRBJ2-1; v_gene: TRBV7-2; abundance: -; CDR3aa: CASSPTGYNEQFF; CDR3nt: TGTGCCAGCAGCCCGACAGGGTACAATGAGCAGTTCTTC
d_gene: -; len: 11; j_gene: TRBJ2-1; v_gene: TRBV12-5; abundance: -; CDR3aa: CASAERNEQFF; CDR3nt: TGTGCTAGTGCCGAGAGGAATGAGCAGTTCTTC
d_gene: -; len: 13; j_gene: TRBJ2-7; v_gene: TRBV10-3; abundance: -; CDR3aa: CAISESSAYEQYF; CDR3nt: TGTGCCATCAGTGAGTCGTCGGCCTACGAGCAGTACTTC
d_gene: TRBD2; len: 15; j_gene: TRBJ2-5; v_gene: TRBV7-9; abundance: -; CDR3aa: CASSSYSGSIETQYF; CDR3nt: TGTGCCAGCAGTTCTTATAGCGGGAGCATCGAGACCCAGTACTTC
d_gene: -; len: 15; j_gene: TRBJ1-3; v_gene: TRBV27; abundance: -; CDR3aa: CASSSRGLTGNTIYF; CDR3nt: TGTGCCAGCAGTTCCAGGGGTTTAACTGGAAACACCATATATTTT
d_gene: -; len: 14; j_gene: TRBJ1-1; v_gene: TRBV18; abundance: -; CDR3aa: CASSPMAPSTEAFF; CDR3nt: TGTGCCAGCTCACCAATGGCCCCGAGTACTGAAGCTTTCTTT
d_gene: -; len: 14; j_gene: TRBJ2-1; v_gene: TRBV10-1; abundance: -; CDR3aa: CASSGTSQFNEQFF; CDR3nt: TGCGCCAGCAGTGGGACAAGTCAATTCAATGAGCAGTTCTTC
d_gene: TRBD2; len: 17; j_gene: TRBJ2-1; v_gene: TRBV5-1; abundance: -; CDR3aa: CASSLALRESFYNEQFF; CDR3nt: TGCGCCAGCAGCTTGGCCCTGCGGGAGTCGTTCTACAATGAGCAGTTCTTC
d_gene: -; len: 16; j_gene: TRBJ2-1; v_gene: TRBV5-4; abundance: -; CDR3aa: CASSSNLLGAYNEQFF; CDR3nt: TGTGCCAGCAGCTCCAATTTGTTGGGCGCTTACAATGAGCAGTTCTTC
d_gene: -; len: 13; j_gene: TRBJ2-3; v_gene: TRBV2; abundance: -; CDR3aa: CASSLGRTDTQYF; CDR3nt: TGTGCCAGCAGTCTAGGACGCACAGATACGCAGTATTTT
d_gene: -; len: 16; j_gene: TRBJ2-1; v_gene: TRBV15; abundance: once; CDR3aa: CATSWLGGVGYNEQFF; CDR3nt: TGTGCCACCAGCTGGTTAGGCGGAGTGGGATACAATGAGCAGTTCTTC
d_gene: -; len: 15; j_gene: TRBJ2-7; v_gene: TRBV27; abundance: -; CDR3aa: CASSLRRSPSYEQYF; CDR3nt: TGTGCCAGCAGTTTGAGGCGGTCGCCCTCCTACGAGCAGTACTTC
d_gene: -; len: 13; j_gene: TRBJ2-3; v_gene: TRBV11-3; abundance: -; CDR3aa: CASSSRDGNTQYF; CDR3nt: TGTGCCAGCAGCTCCAGGGATGGGAATACGCAGTATTTT
d_gene: -; len: 16; j_gene: TRBJ2-1; v_gene: TRBV5-5; abundance: -; CDR3aa: CASSLGVQGWYNEQFF; CDR3nt: TGTGCCAGCAGCTTGGGAGTACAGGGTTGGTACAATGAGCAGTTCTTC
d_gene: TRBD1; len: 17; j_gene: TRBJ1-5; v_gene: TRBV9; abundance: once; CDR3aa: CASSVSDRGRGNQPQHF; CDR3nt: TGTGCCAGCAGCGTATCGGACAGGGGCAGGGGCAATCAGCCCCAGCATTTT
d_gene: -; len: 12; j_gene: TRBJ1-2; v_gene: TRBV18; abundance: once; CDR3aa: CASSPEGNGYTF; CDR3nt: TGTGCCAGCTCACCAGAAGGGAATGGCTACACCTTC
d_gene: TRBD2; len: 17; j_gene: TRBJ2-2; v_gene: TRBV5-1; abundance: -; CDR3aa: CASSSLAGGLNTGELFF; CDR3nt: TGCGCCAGCAGCTCCTTGGCGGGAGGCCTGAACACCGGGGAGCTGTTTTTT
d_gene: -; len: 15; j_gene: TRBJ2-7; v_gene: TRBV28; abundance: -; CDR3aa: CASSLVGRLSYEQYF; CDR3nt: TGTGCCAGCAGTTTAGTGGGGAGGCTCTCCTACGAGCAGTACTTC
d_gene: TRBD1; len: 14; j_gene: TRBJ2-7; v_gene: TRBV5-1; abundance: -; CDR3aa: CASSQRQGTYEQYF; CDR3nt: TGCGCCAGCAGCCAAAGACAGGGAACCTACGAGCAGTACTTC
d_gene: -; len: 13; j_gene: TRBJ1-5; v_gene: TRBV28; abundance: -; CDR3aa: CASSWDRNQPQHF; CDR3nt: TGTGCCAGCAGCTGGGACCGAAATCAGCCCCAGCATTTT
d_gene: -; len: 18; j_gene: TRBJ2-1; v_gene: TRBV7-2; abundance: -; CDR3aa: CASSQQRLPGMWNNEQFF; CDR3nt: TGTGCCAGCAGCCAACAACGGCTTCCAGGGATGTGGAACAATGAGCAGTTCTTC
d_gene: TRBD1; len: 16; j_gene: TRBJ1-5; v_gene: TRBV18; abundance: -; CDR3aa: CASSDRGTGGTQPQHF; CDR3nt: TGTGCCAGCTCAGACAGAGGGACAGGGGGCACTCAGCCCCAGCATTTT
d_gene: TRBD1; len: 16; j_gene: TRBJ2-7; v_gene: TRBV5-4; abundance: -; CDR3aa: CASSLAHGTGAYEQYF; CDR3nt: TGTGCCAGCAGCTTGGCCCATGGGACAGGGGCCTACGAGCAGTACTTC
d_gene: TRBD1; len: 18; j_gene: TRBJ2-5; v_gene: TRBV5-1; abundance: -; CDR3aa: CASSLEGTGGPLGETQYF; CDR3nt: TGCGCCAGCAGCTTGGAAGGGACAGGGGGCCCTCTTGGGGAGACCCAGTACTTC
d_gene: -; len: 16; j_gene: TRBJ1-3; v_gene: TRBV18; abundance: -; CDR3aa: CASSPLDVDSGNTIYF; CDR3nt: TGTGCCAGCTCACCTCTAGACGTCGACTCTGGAAACACCATATATTTT
d_gene: TRBD2; len: 14; j_gene: TRBJ2-7; v_gene: TRBV28; abundance: -; CDR3aa: CASSLGLAIYEQYF; CDR3nt: TGTGCCAGCAGCCTGGGACTAGCTATCTACGAGCAGTACTTC
d_gene: TRBD1; len: 17; j_gene: TRBJ2-2; v_gene: TRBV6-1; abundance: once; CDR3aa: CASSEAFRTGSAGELFF; CDR3nt: TGTGCCAGCAGTGAAGCGTTTAGGACAGGGAGCGCCGGGGAGCTGTTTTTT
d_gene: -; len: 14; j_gene: TRBJ1-2; v_gene: TRBV5-1; abundance: once; CDR3aa: CASSLAPAGYGYTF; CDR3nt: TGCGCCAGCAGCTTGGCGCCGGCAGGCTATGGCTACACCTTC
d_gene: TRBD1; len: 13; j_gene: TRBJ1-4; v_gene: TRBV7-8; abundance: -; CDR3aa: CASSPGTGRHLFF; CDR3nt: TGTGCCAGCAGCCCGGGGACAGGGAGACATCTGTTTTTT
d_gene: -; len: 12; j_gene: TRBJ2-7; v_gene: TRBV13; abundance: -; CDR3aa: CASSLRPHEQYF; CDR3nt: TGTGCCAGCAGCTTAAGGCCCCACGAGCAGTACTTC
d_gene: -; len: 15; j_gene: TRBJ2-2; v_gene: TRBV6-5; abundance: -; CDR3aa: CASSYFRENTGELFF; CDR3nt: TGTGCCAGCAGTTATTTCCGGGAAAACACCGGGGAGCTGTTTTTT
d_gene: -; len: 15; j_gene: TRBJ1-4; v_gene: TRBV19; abundance: -; CDR3aa: CASSIGGTRREKLFF; CDR3nt: TGTGCCAGTAGTATAGGCGGAACAAGGAGGGAAAAACTGTTTTTT
d_gene: -; len: 16; j_gene: TRBJ1-2; v_gene: TRBV27; abundance: -; CDR3aa: CASSLSLSRGLYGYTF; CDR3nt: TGTGCCAGCAGTTTATCACTCTCAAGGGGACTCTATGGCTACACCTTC
d_gene: -; len: 14; j_gene: TRBJ2-2; v_gene: TRBV10-3; abundance: -; CDR3aa: CAIGRDENTGELFF; CDR3nt: TGTGCCATCGGGCGTGACGAGAACACCGGGGAGCTGTTTTTT
d_gene: -; len: 13; j_gene: TRBJ2-7; v_gene: TRBV21-1; abundance: -; CDR3aa: CASSTSGAYEQYF; CDR3nt: TGTGCCAGCAGCACCTCAGGGGCCTACGAGCAGTACTTC